These 21 T cell receptor beta chains share one sample of origin, sequenced in a study of T cell responses to AZD1222 COVID-19 vaccine (dated by TCRdb to about 2021). The library was made by the immunoSEQ multiplex PCR assay. As stored in TCRdb, this immuneACCESS dataset retains in-frame rearrangements with V and J assigned. A fraction of the clones does not appear; measured against another copy, unresolved V genes explain less than half of the discrepancy, and the remainder lacks a known reason. This sample is represented by 80,000 or so clones; 90% to 95% of them were singletons. Clones ranked in the top ten supply 4.5% of the sample. The meaning of the sample's time point label: baseline before first vaccination. This sample's treatment or condition label indicates: meningococcal conjugate vaccine given as trial control. The input for sequencing was peripheral blood, taken on day 0 of MenACWY control vaccination. These receptors all come from an adult in good health.

CDR3 in amino acids: CASSLADAYEQYF. CDR3 bases: TGTGCCAGCAGTCTAGCGGATGCCTACGAGCAGTACTTC. The J gene is TRBJ2-7, the V gene TRBV6-5; 7 bases align to TRBD2. The CDR3 length is 13 residues. V lost 5 bases and J lost 2; bases outside the gene matches: 3. The V gene's germline CDR1 is MNHEY and CDR2 SVGAGI.

The J gene is TRBJ1-5, the V gene TRBV30; D not certain. Trimming pared 0 bases from V and 3 bases from J, leaving 6 bases between. Germline assignment: CDR1 GTSNPN and CDR2 SVGIG (reference sequence). This CDR3 comprises 13 residues. CDR3 DNA sequence: TGTGCCTGGAGTGTGGGAAACAATCAGCCCCAGCATTTT. It specifies CAWSVGNNQPQHF.

The chain links TRBV5-4 to TRBJ2-5; TRBD2 agrees at 11 bases. Germline CDR1 and CDR2: SGHNT and YYREEE (reference sequence). The length of the CDR3 is 16 residues. V gave up 4 bases and J gave up 1 base; unmatched junction bases: 6. CDR3 DNA: TGTGCCAGCAGCCCGGGACTAGCGGCCGTCCAAGAGACCCAGTACTTC. This sequence encodes CASSPGLAAVQETQYF.

Points on this clone: A junction boundary mismatches the germline segment, possibly from a read error. The chain uses TRBV3-1 (or the pseudogene TRBV3-2) and TRBJ1-2, with 9 bases that match TRBD1. Germline CDR1 LGHDT, CDR2 YNNKEL (reference sequence). The CDR3 covers 13 residues. In nucleotides, the CDR3 is TGTGCCAGCAGCCAGGAGGACAGGGGTAGCCTCTACTTC. Translation: CASSQEDRGSLYF.

The chain is built from TRBV5-8 and TRBJ1-6; D gene ambiguous. CDR1 and CDR2 from the germline V gene are SGHTS and YDEGEE. This CDR3 spans 15 amino acids. V was trimmed by 4 bases and J by 8 bases, leaving 16 bases between them. The CDR3 here is CASSPGMKRDSPLHF. DNA of the CDR3: TGTGCCAGCAGCCCGGGGATGAAGAGGGATTCACCCCTCCACTTT.

The CDR3 DNA sequence: TGTGCCAGCAGCCTCGCGGGGACCGCAGACACCGGGGAGCTGTTTTTT. This gives the protein CASSLAGTADTGELFF. The chain couples TRBV6-6 to TRBJ2-2; the D gene is possibly TRBD2 (6 bases). The V end was cut by 6 bases, the J end by 3 bases, with 17 bases between. This CDR3 is 16 amino acids long. Germline CDR1 is MNHNY and CDR2 is SVGAGI (reference sequence).

The chain is built from TRBV6-1 and TRBJ1-4; no clear D. Germline CDR1 and CDR2: MNHNS and SASEGT. The CDR3 consists of 11 residues. V was shortened by 6 bases and J by 5 bases, with 4 bases between the two germline ends. The CDR3, as DNA: TGTGCCAGCAGCCAAAATGAAAAACTGTTTTTT. This gives the protein CASSQNEKLFF.

This chain connects TRBV9 to TRBJ1-6, with D hard to call. Germline V gene lookup returns CDR1 SGDLS and CDR2 YYNGEE. This CDR3 comprises 15 residues. With 3 bases removed from V and 5 bases from J, the gap between germline ends came to 12 bases. CDR3 residues: CASSGEESDNSPLHF. For the CDR3, the DNA is TGTGCCAGCAGCGGCGAGGAGTCCGATAATTCACCCCTCCACTTT.

The gene calls are TRBV28 and TRBJ2-1; 9 bases fit TRBD2. Germline CDR1 is MDHEN and CDR2 is SYDVKM. CDR3 length: 15 amino acids. With V trimmed by 1 base and J by 8 bases, 6 bases remained unmatched. This CDR3 reads CASSLSGGRAYEQFF. In DNA, the CDR3 is TGTGCCAGCAGTTTATCCGGCGGGAGGGCGTATGAGCAGTTCTTC.

Concerning this clone itself: A junction end diverges from the germline sequence, so it may reflect a read error. The chain has TRBV2 and TRBJ2-7; 9 bases match TRBD1. CDR3 size: 10 residues. CDR1 and CDR2 from the germline V gene are SNHLY and FYNNEI. The CDR3 DNA reads as TGTGCCAGGGAGGGACAGGGTCAACACTTC. Amino acid sequence: CAREGQGQHF.

The chain links TRBV6-5 to TRBJ2-5; 9 positions match TRBD1. J gave up 6 bases and V 2 bases, and 7 bases lay outside the gene matches. Germline CDR1 MNHEY, CDR2 SVGAGI. This CDR3 has 15 residues. CDR3 sequence reads: CASSYTGQGRKTQYF. The CDR3 nucleotides are TGTGCCAGCAGTTACACGGGACAGGGTAGGAAGACCCAGTACTTC.

V usage is TRBV28 and J usage is TRBJ1-4, with a weak D call TRBD1 (6 bases). Per the germline V gene, CDR1 is MDHEN and CDR2 is SYDVKM. This CDR3 spans 16 amino acids. The V end was cut by 2 bases, the J end by 4 bases, with 14 bases between. The CDR3 loop is CASSLGRTVNNEKLFF. CDR3 DNA: TGTGCCAGCAGTTTAGGGAGGACAGTAAATAATGAAAAACTGTTTTTT.

The J gene is TRBJ1-6, the V gene TRBV28; no firm D call. Germline values: CDR1 MDHEN, CDR2 SYDVKM. The CDR3 contains 12 residues. Trimming left V 5 bases short and J 6 bases short, with 5 bases between. The CDR3 here is CASSTSNSPLHF. The CDR3 coding sequence is TGTGCCAGCAGTACCTCTAATTCACCCCTCCACTTT. The variable domain in full, with the rest retrieved from reference TRBV28 and TRBJ1-6, is DVKVTQSSRYLVKRTGEKVFLECVQDMDHENMFWYRQDPGLGLRLIYFSYDVKMKEKGDIPEGYSVSREKKERFSLILESASTNQTSMYLCASSTSNSPLHFGNGTRLTVT.

The V gene is TRBV5-6, the J gene TRBJ1-2, with TRBD1 identical over 7 bases. With 4 bases clipped from V and 9 bases from J, the junction kept 12 bases outside the gene matches. The CDR3 has 14 amino acids. Germline V gene sequence: CDR1 SGHDT, CDR2 YYEEEE. The CDR3 loop reads CASSPRQGFQSYTF. The DNA for the CDR3 is TGTGCCAGCAGCCCCCGACAGGGTTTCCAGAGCTACACCTTC.

This clone is labeled large. The chain links TRBV7-2 to TRBJ1-2; D might be TRBD1 (5 bases). CDR3 length: 12 residues. The germline V gene has CDR1 SGHTA and CDR2 FQGNSA. Trimming shortened V by 3 bases and J by 6 bases, and 8 bases separated the two germline ends. The CDR3 nucleotides read TGTGCCAGCAGCTTTGGGGGGAATGGCTACACCTTC. It yields the protein CASSFGGNGYTF.

The genes are TRBV20-1 and TRBJ1-2; D gene unclear. The CDR3 spans 11 residues. Trimming left V 6 bases short and J 2 bases short, with 7 bases between. Germline V gene data show CDR1 as DFQATT and CDR2 as SNEGSKA (reference sequence). CDR3 region: CSADENYGYTF. CDR3 coding DNA: TGCAGTGCCGACGAGAACTATGGCTACACCTTC.

The rearrangement links TRBV7-6 to TRBJ1-1; D not resolved. Germline lookup yields CDR1 SGHVS and CDR2 FNYEAQ. The CDR3 has 13 amino acids. With 3 bases removed from V and 3 bases from J, the gap between germline ends came to 8 bases. The CDR3 bases are TGTGCCAGCAGCTTGACCGGGGACACTGAAGCTTTCTTT. Protein sequence: CASSLTGDTEAFF.

This clone showed up just a few times. The chain joins TRBV6-5 to TRBJ2-1, with D unclear. Trimming removed 0 bases at V and 4 bases at J, with 13 bases between. The CDR3 runs to 16 residues. CDR1 MNHEY and CDR2 SVGAGI come from the germline V gene. The CDR3 sequence: CASSYSGSTSYNEQFF. CDR3 in DNA: TGTGCCAGCAGTTACTCCGGGTCGACCTCGTACAATGAGCAGTTCTTC.

J is TRBJ1-5 and V is TRBV30; D gene ambiguous. This CDR3 has 13 amino acids. V lost 4 bases and J lost 5, with 12 bases in between. CDR1 and CDR2 (germline): GTSNPN, SVGIG (reference sequence). The CDR3 loop reads CAWNPSMDQPQHF. CDR3 in DNA: TGTGCCTGGAATCCCAGCATGGATCAGCCCCAGCATTTT.

The count of this clone is one. CDR3 sequence reads: CARIGQGLSTDTQYF. CDR3 in DNA: TGTGCCAGGATTGGACAGGGGCTTAGCACAGATACGCAGTATTTT. The V and J genes are TRBV2 and TRBJ2-3; 9 bases match TRBD1. Germline CDR1 SNHLY, CDR2 FYNNEI. The CDR3 totals 15 residues. V dropped 9 bases and J dropped 0; count of bases not matched to a gene: 7.

The chain couples TRBV19 to TRBJ1-1; D is perhaps TRBD1 (5 bases). The germline V and J ends were trimmed by 7 bases and 1 base, with 10 bases remaining between them. The CDR3 has 13 amino acids. Germline-derived CDR1 and CDR2 are LNHDA and SQIVND (reference sequence). The CDR3 protein is CASNRGRNTEAFF. CDR3 coding DNA: TGTGCCAGTAACCGGGGGAGGAACACTGAAGCTTTCTTT.